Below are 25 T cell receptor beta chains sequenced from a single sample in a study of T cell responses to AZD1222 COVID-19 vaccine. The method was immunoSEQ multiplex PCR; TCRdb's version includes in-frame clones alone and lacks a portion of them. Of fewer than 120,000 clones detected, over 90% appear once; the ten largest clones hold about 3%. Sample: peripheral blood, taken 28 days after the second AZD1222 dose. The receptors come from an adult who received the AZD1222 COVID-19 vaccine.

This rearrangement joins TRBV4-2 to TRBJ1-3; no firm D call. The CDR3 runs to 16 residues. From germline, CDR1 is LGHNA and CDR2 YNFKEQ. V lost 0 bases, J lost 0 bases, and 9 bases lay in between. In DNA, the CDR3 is TGTGCCAGCAGCCAAGATCCGCTAGGCTCTGGAAACACCATATATTTT. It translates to CASSQDPLGSGNTIYF.

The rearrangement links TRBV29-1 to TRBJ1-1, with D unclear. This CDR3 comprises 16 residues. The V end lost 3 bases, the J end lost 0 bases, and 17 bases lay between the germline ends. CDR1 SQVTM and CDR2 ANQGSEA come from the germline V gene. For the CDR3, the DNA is TGCAGCGTTGAGAACAGACTCACCCACCTGAACACTGAAGCTTTCTTT. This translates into CSVENRLTHLNTEAFF. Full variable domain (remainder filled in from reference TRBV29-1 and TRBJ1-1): SAVISQKPSRDICQRGTSLTIQCQVDSQVTMMFWYRQQPGQSLTLIATANQGSEATYESGFVIDKFPISRPNLTFSTLTVSNMSPEDSSIYLCSVENRLTHLNTEAFFGQGTRLTVV.

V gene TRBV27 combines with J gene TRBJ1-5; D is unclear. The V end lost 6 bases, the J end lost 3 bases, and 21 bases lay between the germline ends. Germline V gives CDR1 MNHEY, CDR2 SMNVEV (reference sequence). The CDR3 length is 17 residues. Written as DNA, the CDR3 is TGTGCCAGCAGCCAAACAAGGGCCAAAAGCCTCAATCAGCCCCAGCATTTT. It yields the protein CASSQTRAKSLNQPQHF.

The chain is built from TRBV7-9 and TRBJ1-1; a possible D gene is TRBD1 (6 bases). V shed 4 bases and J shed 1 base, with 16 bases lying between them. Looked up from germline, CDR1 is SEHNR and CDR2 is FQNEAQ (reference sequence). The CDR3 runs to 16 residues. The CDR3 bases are TGTGCCAGCAGCTCTACGCTTGGGGGGGCGAACACTGAAGCTTTCTTT. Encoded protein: CASSSTLGGANTEAFF.

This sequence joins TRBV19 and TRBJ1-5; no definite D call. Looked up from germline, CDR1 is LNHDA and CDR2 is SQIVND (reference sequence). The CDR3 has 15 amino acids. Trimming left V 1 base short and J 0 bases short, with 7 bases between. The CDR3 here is CASSIVVDSNQPQHF. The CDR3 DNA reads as TGTGCCAGTAGTATAGTCGTGGATAGCAATCAGCCCCAGCATTTT.

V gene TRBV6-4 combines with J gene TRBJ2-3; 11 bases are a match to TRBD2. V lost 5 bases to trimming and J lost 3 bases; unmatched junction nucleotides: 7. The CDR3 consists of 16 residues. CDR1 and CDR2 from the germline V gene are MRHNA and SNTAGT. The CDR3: CASSLIAGGPTDTQYF. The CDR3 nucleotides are TGTGCCAGCAGTTTGATAGCGGGGGGGCCTACAGATACGCAGTATTTT.

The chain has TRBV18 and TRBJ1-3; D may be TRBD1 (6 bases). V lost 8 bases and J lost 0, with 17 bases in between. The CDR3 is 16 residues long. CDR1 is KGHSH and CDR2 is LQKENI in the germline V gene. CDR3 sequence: CASPPHRDTSGNTIYF. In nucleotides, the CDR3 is TGTGCCAGCCCGCCCCACAGGGATACCTCTGGAAACACCATATATTTT.

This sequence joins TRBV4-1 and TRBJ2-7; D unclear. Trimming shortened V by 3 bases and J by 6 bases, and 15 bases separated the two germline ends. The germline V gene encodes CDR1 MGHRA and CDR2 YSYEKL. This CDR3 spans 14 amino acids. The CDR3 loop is CASSQIAPASEQYF. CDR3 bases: TGCGCCAGCAGCCAGATAGCCCCGGCCTCCGAGCAGTACTTC.

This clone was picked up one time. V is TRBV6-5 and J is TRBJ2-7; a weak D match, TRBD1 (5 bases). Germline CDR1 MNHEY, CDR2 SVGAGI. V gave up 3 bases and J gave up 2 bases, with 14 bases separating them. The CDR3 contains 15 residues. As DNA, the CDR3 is TGTGCCAGCAGTTATACATTGACAGTCACCTACGAGCAGTACTTC. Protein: CASSYTLTVTYEQYF.

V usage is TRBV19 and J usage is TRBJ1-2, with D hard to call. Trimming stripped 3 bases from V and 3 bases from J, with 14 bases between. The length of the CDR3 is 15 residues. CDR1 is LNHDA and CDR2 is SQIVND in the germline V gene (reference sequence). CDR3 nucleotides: TGTGCCAGTAGTATTTGGCTAGCAAATGACTATGGCTACACCTTC. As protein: CASSIWLANDYGYTF.

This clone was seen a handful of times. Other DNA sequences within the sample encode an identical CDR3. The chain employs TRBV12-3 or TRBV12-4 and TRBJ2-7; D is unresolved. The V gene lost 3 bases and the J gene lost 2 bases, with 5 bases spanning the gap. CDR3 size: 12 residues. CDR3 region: CASSFGPYEQYF. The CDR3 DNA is TGTGCCAGCAGTTTTGGCCCCTACGAGCAGTACTTC.

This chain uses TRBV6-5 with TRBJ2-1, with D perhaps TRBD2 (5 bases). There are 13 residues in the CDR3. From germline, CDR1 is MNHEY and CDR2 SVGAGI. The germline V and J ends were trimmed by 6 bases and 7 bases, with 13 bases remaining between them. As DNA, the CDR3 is TGTGCCAGCAGGATAACTAGGGTAAATGAGCAGTTCTTC. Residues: CASRITRVNEQFF.

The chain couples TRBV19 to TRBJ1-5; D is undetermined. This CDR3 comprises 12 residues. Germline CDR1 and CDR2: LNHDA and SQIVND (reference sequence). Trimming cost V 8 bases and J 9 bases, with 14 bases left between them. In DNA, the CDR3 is TGTGCCAGTGAGGCGGTAATAGGGCCCCAGCATTTT. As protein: CASEAVIGPQHF.

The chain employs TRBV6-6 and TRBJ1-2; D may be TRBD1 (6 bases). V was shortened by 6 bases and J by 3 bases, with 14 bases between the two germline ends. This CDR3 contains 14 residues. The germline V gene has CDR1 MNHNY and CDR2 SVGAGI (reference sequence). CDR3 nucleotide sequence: TGTGCCAGCAGAGACAGGTCGTCGGACTATGGCTACACCTTC. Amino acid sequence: CASRDRSSDYGYTF.

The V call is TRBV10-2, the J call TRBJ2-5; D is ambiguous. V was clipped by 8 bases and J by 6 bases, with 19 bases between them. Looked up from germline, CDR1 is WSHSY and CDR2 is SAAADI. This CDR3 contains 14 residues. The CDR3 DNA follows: TGCGCCAGCCATTCTTCAGCCCTTGGGAAGACCCAGTACTTC. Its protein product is CASHSSALGKTQYF.

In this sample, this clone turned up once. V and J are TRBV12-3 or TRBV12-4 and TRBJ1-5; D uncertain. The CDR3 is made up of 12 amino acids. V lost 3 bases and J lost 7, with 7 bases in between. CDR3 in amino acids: CASSLRLQPQHF. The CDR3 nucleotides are TGTGCCAGCAGTTTGAGGTTGCAGCCCCAGCATTTT.

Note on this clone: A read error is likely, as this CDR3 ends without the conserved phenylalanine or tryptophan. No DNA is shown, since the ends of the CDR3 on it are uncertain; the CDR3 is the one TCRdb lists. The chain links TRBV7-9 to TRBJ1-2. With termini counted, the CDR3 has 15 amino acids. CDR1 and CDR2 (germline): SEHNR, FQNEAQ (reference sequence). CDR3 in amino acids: CASDLTRGQGNAVGG.

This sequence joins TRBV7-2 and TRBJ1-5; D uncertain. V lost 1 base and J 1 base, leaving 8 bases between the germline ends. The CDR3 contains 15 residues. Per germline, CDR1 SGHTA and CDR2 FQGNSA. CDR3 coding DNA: TGTGCCAGCAGCTTAGGATCACCCAGCAATCAGCCCCAGCATTTT. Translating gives CASSLGSPSNQPQHF.

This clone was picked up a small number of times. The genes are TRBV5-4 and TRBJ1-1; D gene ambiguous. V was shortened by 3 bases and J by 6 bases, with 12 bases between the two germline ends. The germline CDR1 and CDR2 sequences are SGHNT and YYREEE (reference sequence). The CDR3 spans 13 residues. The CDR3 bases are TGTGCCAGCAGCTCCCCGTGGAAGGCTGAAGCTTTCTTT. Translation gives CASSSPWKAEAFF.

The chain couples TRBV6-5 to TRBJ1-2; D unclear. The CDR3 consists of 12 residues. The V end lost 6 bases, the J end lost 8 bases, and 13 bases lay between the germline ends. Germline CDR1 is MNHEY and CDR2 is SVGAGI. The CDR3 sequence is CASRPTGWGYTF. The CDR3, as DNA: TGTGCCAGCAGGCCGACTGGATGGGGCTACACCTTC.

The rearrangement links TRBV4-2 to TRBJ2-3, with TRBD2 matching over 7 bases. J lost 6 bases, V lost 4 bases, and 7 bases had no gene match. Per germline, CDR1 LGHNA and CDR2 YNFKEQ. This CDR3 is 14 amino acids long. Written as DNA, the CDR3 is TGTGCCAGCAGCCCCGACCTTAGCGGGGATACGCAGTATTTT. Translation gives CASSPDLSGDTQYF.

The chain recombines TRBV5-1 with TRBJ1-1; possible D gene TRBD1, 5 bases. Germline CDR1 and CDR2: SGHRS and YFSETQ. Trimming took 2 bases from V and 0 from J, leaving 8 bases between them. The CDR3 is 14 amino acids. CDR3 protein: CASSFGTMNTEAFF. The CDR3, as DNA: TGCGCCAGCAGCTTCGGGACGATGAACACTGAAGCTTTCTTT. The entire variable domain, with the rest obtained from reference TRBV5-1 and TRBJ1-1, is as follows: KAGVTQTPRYLIKTRGQQVTLSCSPISGHRSVSWYQQTPGQGLQFLFEYFSETQRNKGNFPGRFSGRQFSNSRSEMNVSTLELGDSALYLCASSFGTMNTEAFFGQGTRLTVV.

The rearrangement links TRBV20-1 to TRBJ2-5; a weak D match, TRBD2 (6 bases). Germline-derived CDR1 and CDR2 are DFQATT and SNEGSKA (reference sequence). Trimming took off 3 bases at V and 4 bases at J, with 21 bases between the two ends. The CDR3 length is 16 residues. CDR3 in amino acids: CSASDSSGFRGETQYF. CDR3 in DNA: TGCAGTGCTAGTGATTCGAGCGGGTTCCGAGGAGAGACCCAGTACTTC.

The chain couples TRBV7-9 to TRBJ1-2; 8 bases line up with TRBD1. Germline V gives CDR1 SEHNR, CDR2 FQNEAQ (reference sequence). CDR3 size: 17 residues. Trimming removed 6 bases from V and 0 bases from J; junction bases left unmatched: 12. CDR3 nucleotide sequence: TGTGCCAGCAGGAACACAGGGGGGGACTATACTAACTATGGCTACACCTTC. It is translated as CASRNTGGDYTNYGYTF.

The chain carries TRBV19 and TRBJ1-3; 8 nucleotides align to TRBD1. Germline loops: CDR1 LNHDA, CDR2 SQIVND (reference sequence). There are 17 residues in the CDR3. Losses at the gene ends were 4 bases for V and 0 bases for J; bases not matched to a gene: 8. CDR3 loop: CASSTGQGRTSGNTIYF. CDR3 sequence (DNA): TGTGCCAGTAGTACTGGACAGGGACGAACCTCTGGAAACACCATATATTTT.